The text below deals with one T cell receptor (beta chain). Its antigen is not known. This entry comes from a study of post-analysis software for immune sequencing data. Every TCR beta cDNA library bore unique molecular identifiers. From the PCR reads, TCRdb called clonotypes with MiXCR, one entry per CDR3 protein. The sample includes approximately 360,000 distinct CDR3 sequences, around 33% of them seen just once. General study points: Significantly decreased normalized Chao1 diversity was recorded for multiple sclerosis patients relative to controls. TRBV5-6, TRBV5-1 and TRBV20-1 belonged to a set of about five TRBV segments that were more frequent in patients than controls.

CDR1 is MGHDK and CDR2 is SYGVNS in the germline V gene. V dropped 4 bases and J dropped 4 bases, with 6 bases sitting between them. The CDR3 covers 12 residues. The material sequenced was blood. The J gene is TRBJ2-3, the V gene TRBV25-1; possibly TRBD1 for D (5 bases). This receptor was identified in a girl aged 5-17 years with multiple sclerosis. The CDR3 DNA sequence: TGTGCCAGCAGTGCCAGGGCAGATACGCAGTATTTT. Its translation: CASSARADTQYF.